The entry that follows covers one TCR beta chain sequence. Its antigen is still unknown. The CDR3 has 11 residues. V lost 6 bases, J lost 2 bases, and 5 bases lay in between. Germline loops: CDR1 MNHEY, CDR2 SVGEGT. This entry comes from a study of T cell repertoires in cytomegalovirus infection. Study overall: Recently identified HLA-C-restricted CMV epitopes were among the peptides used. CMV infection and matching HLA type were both indicated by public TCR beta signatures.

General study results and limits: Ex vivo responses were dominated by HLA-C-restricted CMV-specific TCR beta clonotypes.

TCRdb called the reads again in MiXCR, with one record for every CDR3 protein. The sample records 450,000 to 600,000 distinct CDR3 sequences, about 44% being singletons. This TCR derives from a human donor in good health (CMV status not recorded). Some clones in this sample may be carry-over from other donors' samples. The chain employs TRBV6-2 or TRBV6-3 and TRBJ2-7; tentative D call: TRBD2 (5 bases). The material sequenced was cultured PBMCs, taken from culture after CMV antigen stimulation. CDR3 bases: TGTGCCAGCAGGGAGGCCTACGAGCAGTACTTC. It encodes CASREAYEQYF.